This T cell receptor (beta chain) stems from a study of blood T cell repertoires in COVID-19. Clones were read by immunoSEQ multiplex PCR, and TCRdb kept only the in-frame ones, dropping some. This sample has approximately 280,000 clones, with around 80% found just once. From germline, CDR1 is SGHRS and CDR2 YFSETQ. V shed 0 bases and J shed 7 bases, with 17 bases lying between them. The CDR3 length is 17 residues. This clonotype originated in a man in his forties who had been exposed to COVID-19. The chain recombines TRBV5-1 with TRBJ1-6; D may be TRBD1 (6 bases). The sequencing input was PBMCs or T cells enriched from blood (not recorded which). The CDR3 reads CASSLAGPSQGNSPLHF. The CDR3 DNA sequence: TGCGCCAGCAGCTTGGCCGGGCCCTCCCAGGGGAATTCACCCCTCCACTTT.